This T cell receptor beta chain was sequenced during a study of radiation and T cells in renal cell carcinoma. Study context: Nephrectomy followed 15 Gy stereotactic body radiation by 4 weeks.

The time point was: blood 2 weeks post-SBRT. The treatment: 15 Gy SBRT to primary tumor, nephrectomy 4 weeks later. Serial blood draws occurred at baseline and 2 and 4 weeks post-SBRT. The tumor was a clear cell renal cell carcinoma. There are 15 residues in the CDR3. Trimming cost V 5 bases and J 8 bases, with 21 bases left between them. The germline gives CDR1 MNHEY, CDR2 SMNVEV (reference sequence). Findings of the study overall: From baseline, blood top tumor clonotypes peaked at 2 weeks post-radiation.

About this clone itself: Its antigen is still unknown.

The method was immunoSEQ multiplex PCR; TCRdb's version includes in-frame clones alone and lacks a portion of them. The table lists some 120,000 clones, around 80% of them singletons. The chain recombines TRBV27 with TRBJ1-2, with D tentatively TRBD1 (5 bases). The input for sequencing was blood, taken from a patient whose treatment included radiotherapy and nephrectomy. This clonotype was obtained from a man between 45 and 60 years old with renal cell carcinoma. In nucleotides, the CDR3 is TGTGCCAGCAGTGTATACGGGACGGCAAGAGGCGGCTACACCTTC. This encodes CASSVYGTARGGYTF.